These T cell receptor beta chains were read from a single sample in a study of blood T cells in healthy people across ages. TCRdb re-analysed the 5' RACE reads in MiXCR, keeping a single row per CDR3 protein. The sample lists 750,000 to 950,000 distinct CDR3 sequences, roughly 29% seen once, with roughly 10% in the top ten. These same data were also listed under a study on T cells of mothers and their children.

Sequenced input: blood. These receptors were taken from a woman in her forties in good health. Both conserved end residues are trimmed from each CDR3. Fields, in order: V gene, CDR3 protein.

V gene: TRBV9
CDR3 protein: ASSPRTDHIGDTQY

V gene: TRBV7-2
CDR3 protein: ASSSRTGRFTEAF

V gene: TRBV7-2
CDR3 protein: ASSVIGGSRSRNSPLH

V gene: TRBV7-2
CDR3 protein: ASSLVMWGGSNYEQY

V gene: TRBV7-2
CDR3 protein: ASSPRAPNEQY

V gene: TRBV20-1
CDR3 protein: SAPGTSGNPYEQY

V gene: TRBV7-9
CDR3 protein: ASSKGAHSTDEQY

V gene: TRBV5-1
CDR3 protein: ASSPRDSVYNEQF

V gene: TRBV27
CDR3 protein: ASSLWVAGEQETQY

V gene: TRBV4-2
CDR3 protein: ASSQDSRYGYT

V gene: TRBV7-2
CDR3 protein: ASSLAGTSGGFSYNEQF

V gene: TRBV5-1
CDR3 protein: ASSASGGYEQY

V gene: TRBV6-2/TRBV6-3
CDR3 protein: ASKASGGTDTQY

V gene: TRBV20-1
CDR3 protein: SAKGLGLTGELF

V gene: TRBV3-1
CDR3 protein: ASSHRRGNEQY

V gene: TRBV7-2
CDR3 protein: ASSLGVGTGGEQF

V gene: TRBV9
CDR3 protein: ASSAGQGHSPLH

V gene: TRBV6-4
CDR3 protein: ASSPSMGGVQETQY

V gene: TRBV6-6
CDR3 protein: ASTLAGAGNEQF

V gene: TRBV27
CDR3 protein: ASSSRLGGAGETQY

V gene: TRBV12-3/TRBV12-4
CDR3 protein: ANSTLLAGGTDTQY

V gene: TRBV12-3/TRBV12-4
CDR3 protein: ASTTTPWGPSGANVLT

V gene: TRBV12-3/TRBV12-4
CDR3 protein: ASSRDQGARGEKLF

V gene: TRBV10-3
CDR3 protein: AISEFGTGSYNSPLH

V gene: TRBV7-2
CDR3 protein: ASSLAGGVISYEQY

V gene: TRBV7-9
CDR3 protein: ASSPQTGYGGAF

V gene: TRBV7-2
CDR3 protein: ASSLGGPQSGNTIY

V gene: TRBV3-1
CDR3 protein: ASSQRDTGQPQH

V gene: TRBV10-3
CDR3 protein: AISDSGQGHNEQF

V gene: TRBV13
CDR3 protein: ASSLGTSWMADTQY

V gene: TRBV9
CDR3 protein: ASSVVGINSPLH

V gene: TRBV12-3/TRBV12-4
CDR3 protein: ASSLDRTSRETQY

V gene: TRBV3-1
CDR3 protein: ASSQGRGKNYGYT

V gene: TRBV20-1
CDR3 protein: SADGLAEETQY

V gene: TRBV11-2
CDR3 protein: ASSLGWSGRQAF

V gene: TRBV6-5
CDR3 protein: ATLQGYGEANCGYT

V gene: TRBV6-4
CDR3 protein: ATARASGYGYT

V gene: TRBV6-4
CDR3 protein: ASSDRGGPLDEQY

V gene: TRBV9
CDR3 protein: ATSSLAVSPPLDEQY

V gene: TRBV5-5
CDR3 protein: ASSWGRTGEQF

V gene: TRBV25-1
CDR3 protein: ASSERRGSEAF

V gene: TRBV19
CDR3 protein: ASQIQGSAEAF

V gene: TRBV15
CDR3 protein: ATSKEANYGYT

V gene: TRBV5-1
CDR3 protein: ASSLGLAAIQETQY

V gene: TRBV28
CDR3 protein: ASSRRGGQDYEQY

V gene: TRBV28
CDR3 protein: ASSLPLGSGANVLT

V gene: TRBV12-3/TRBV12-4
CDR3 protein: ASTPGGSDRY

V gene: TRBV20-1
CDR3 protein: SAALQGYEQY

V gene: TRBV28
CDR3 protein: ASGRGASYNEQF

V gene: TRBV20-1
CDR3 protein: SASRPGTGGEQY

V gene: TRBV28
CDR3 protein: AGRDLNQPQH

V gene: TRBV12-3/TRBV12-4
CDR3 protein: ASSPLATDSYEQY

V gene: TRBV4-1
CDR3 protein: ASSQTGQMGDIQY

V gene: TRBV7-7
CDR3 protein: ASSLGVGITDTQY

V gene: TRBV4-2
CDR3 protein: ASSEASLAGAGANVLT

V gene: TRBV7-9
CDR3 protein: ASSSGTVYSPLH

V gene: TRBV13
CDR3 protein: ASSPQTGHYNEQF

V gene: TRBV9
CDR3 protein: ASSVDLGLNSPLH

V gene: TRBV5-1
CDR3 protein: ASSLLGNPSAF

V gene: TRBV7-9
CDR3 protein: ASSSPGANEQY